These 22 T cell receptor beta chains share one sample of origin, sequenced in a study of technical replicates of blood from several donors. Profiling relied on immunoSEQ multiplex PCR, and the TCRdb table lists in-frame clones only, not all of them. The data contain about 71,000 clones, approximately 96% of them seen just once; the ten biggest clones take up around 0.22%. The sequenced material came from T cells isolated from PBMCs. Receptor source: a human donor in good health.

The chain is built from TRBV10-2 and TRBJ2-2, with TRBD1 as a possible D gene (6 bases). V gave up 6 bases and J gave up 1 base, with 15 bases separating them. The CDR3 is 16 amino acids. Per the germline V gene, CDR1 is WSHSY and CDR2 is SAAADI. As DNA, the CDR3 is TGCGCCAGCAGGAGCCAAGGACAGAAGAACACCGGGGAGCTGTTTTTT. It yields the protein CASRSQGQKNTGELFF.

This chain links TRBV2 with TRBJ1-5, with TRBD1 as a possible D gene (5 bases). Trimming took 4 bases from V and 6 from J, leaving 16 bases between them. Germline CDR1 reads SNHLY; CDR2 reads FYNNEI. The length of the CDR3 is 15 residues. The CDR3 sequence is CASSGGTAGSQPQHF. The CDR3 DNA follows: TGTGCCAGCAGTGGCGGGACCGCGGGTAGTCAGCCCCAGCATTTT.

The V call is TRBV19, the J call TRBJ2-2; the D is unclear. This CDR3 has 17 residues. Trimming took off 5 bases at V and 2 bases at J, with 18 bases between the two ends. CDR1 and CDR2 from the germline V gene are LNHDA and SQIVND (reference sequence). CDR3 protein: CASSPRHDGFNTGELFF. CDR3 DNA: TGTGCCAGTAGTCCCCGACACGATGGGTTCAACACCGGGGAGCTGTTTTTT. The full variable domain, with the rest looked up from reference TRBV19 and TRBJ2-2, is DGGITQSPKYLFRKEGQNVTLSCEQNLNHDAMYWYRQDPGQGLRLIYYSQIVNDFQKGDIAEGYSVSREKKESFPLTVTSAQKNPTAFYLCASSPRHDGFNTGELFFGEGSRLTVL.

The chain recombines TRBV6-1 with TRBJ2-3; no clear D. There are 12 residues in the CDR3. V was shortened by 8 bases and J by 6 bases, with 12 bases between the two germline ends. Germline-derived CDR1 and CDR2 are MNHNS and SASEGT. CDR3 amino acids: CASSNVRDTQYF. The CDR3, as DNA: TGTGCCAGCTCGAACGTTCGGGATACGCAGTATTTT.

The chain is built from TRBV5-4 and TRBJ1-3, with D hard to call. The V end was cut by 3 bases, the J end by 0 bases, with 19 bases between. The germline CDR1 and CDR2 sequences are SGHNT and YYREEE (reference sequence). There are 18 residues in the CDR3. This CDR3 reads CASSSKPGRVNSGNTIYF. CDR3 in DNA: TGTGCCAGCAGCTCAAAACCGGGGAGGGTTAACTCTGGAAACACCATATATTTT.

The J gene is TRBJ1-3, the V gene TRBV5-4, with D maybe TRBD1 (5 bases). CDR3 length: 15 amino acids. With 6 bases removed from V and 0 bases from J, the gap between germline ends came to 13 bases. Germline CDR1 reads SGHNT; CDR2 reads YYREEE (reference sequence). The CDR3 DNA is TGTGCCAGCAAAAGGGGATTGGGCTCTGGAAACACCATATATTTT. Amino acids: CASKRGLGSGNTIYF.

The gene calls are TRBV28 and TRBJ1-2; TRBD1 agrees at 7 bases. With V trimmed by 5 bases and J by 3 bases, 6 bases remained unmatched. This CDR3 spans 14 amino acids. Germline CDR1 and CDR2: MDHEN and SYDVKM. The CDR3 loop reads CASSDQGTDYGYTF. DNA of the CDR3: TGTGCCAGCAGTGACCAGGGGACAGACTATGGCTACACCTTC.

The chain carries TRBV2 and TRBJ1-1, with 8 bases lining up with TRBD1. V shed 10 bases and J 4 bases; nucleotides not matched to a gene: 14. Germline CDR1 is SNHLY and CDR2 is FYNNEI. The CDR3 sequence is 15 residues long. In nucleotides, the CDR3 is TGTGCCACCGGACAGGGTAATGGTATGGGCACTGAAGCTTTCTTT. This gives the protein CATGQGNGMGTEAFF.

This clone was found once. This sequence joins TRBV9 and TRBJ2-3, with a tentative D call TRBD2 (6 bases). Germline loops: CDR1 SGDLS, CDR2 YYNGEE. The CDR3 contains 16 residues. Trimming left V 0 bases short and J 0 bases short, with 11 bases between. Written as DNA, the CDR3 is TGTGCCAGCAGCGTAGGTCCGGGACTTAGCACAGATACGCAGTATTTT. Translated, it gives CASSVGPGLSTDTQYF.

The chain has TRBV5-1 and TRBJ2-2, with D perhaps TRBD2 (5 bases). V was shortened by 0 bases and J by 3 bases, with 15 bases between the two germline ends. Looked up from germline, CDR1 is SGHRS and CDR2 is YFSETQ. This CDR3 contains 17 residues. The CDR3 loop is CASSLGLSVGDTGELFF. DNA of the CDR3: TGCGCCAGCAGCTTGGGTTTAAGCGTCGGGGACACCGGGGAGCTGTTTTTT. The complete variable domain, with remaining parts taken from reference TRBV5-1 and TRBJ2-2, reads KAGVTQTPRYLIKTRGQQVTLSCSPISGHRSVSWYQQTPGQGLQFLFEYFSETQRNKGNFPGRFSGRQFSNSRSEMNVSTLELGDSALYLCASSLGLSVGDTGELFFGEGSRLTVL.

This clone has a single count. V is TRBV15 and J is TRBJ2-1; 9 nucleotides line up with TRBD2. V trimming: 3 bases; J trimming: 10 bases; junction bases outside the gene matches: 7. Germline CDR1 reads LNHNV; CDR2 reads YYDKDF (reference sequence). The CDR3 length is 14 residues. CDR3: CATSSFVSGGEQFF. The CDR3 region has the DNA TGTGCCACCAGCAGTTTCGTCAGCGGGGGGGAGCAGTTCTTC.

The rearrangement uses TRBV5-6 and TRBJ1-2, with TRBD1 as a possible D gene (5 bases). This CDR3 has 15 residues. Between the trimmed V and J ends, which lost 0 bases and 5 bases, there was a span of 14 bases. CDR1 is SGHDT and CDR2 is YYEEEE in the germline V gene. In DNA, the CDR3 is TGTGCCAGCAGCTTGGGGACTTGGGGGGTGTATGGCTACACCTTC. Translating gives CASSLGTWGVYGYTF.

V usage is TRBV5-1 and J usage is TRBJ2-2; TRBD1 matches at 9 bases. Looked up from germline, CDR1 is SGHRS and CDR2 is YFSETQ. The CDR3 sequence is 18 residues long. V shed 2 bases, J shed 5 bases, and the junction held 13 bases outside the gene matches. In DNA, the CDR3 is TGCGCCAGCAGCTTTGGCCAACCCGGGACAGGGTGGACCGGGGAGCTGTTTTTT. Its translation is CASSFGQPGTGWTGELFF. Drawing the rest from reference TRBV5-1 and TRBJ2-2, the complete variable domain is KAGVTQTPRYLIKTRGQQVTLSCSPISGHRSVSWYQQTPGQGLQFLFEYFSETQRNKGNFPGRFSGRQFSNSRSEMNVSTLELGDSALYLCASSFGQPGTGWTGELFFGEGSRLTVL.

This chain's CDR3 is CASSPVSGRPDYGYTF. Here the CDR3 DNA reads TGTGCCAGCTCACCCGTTAGTGGGCGCCCGGACTATGGCTACACCTTC. The rearrangement links TRBV18 to TRBJ1-2, with D hard to call. The CDR3 contains 16 residues. Germline V lookup: CDR1 KGHSH, CDR2 LQKENI. V dropped 3 bases and J dropped 3 bases, with 17 bases sitting between them.

This chain links TRBV19 with TRBJ1-1, with a possible D match to TRBD1 (6 bases). The CDR3 totals 16 residues. Germline values: CDR1 LNHDA, CDR2 SQIVND (reference sequence). Trimming took 4 bases from V and 2 from J, leaving 17 bases between them. The CDR3 nucleotides are TGTGCCAGTAGTACGTCCTTGGGCAGGGGAAACACTGAAGCTTTCTTT. Amino acids: CASSTSLGRGNTEAFF.

This sequence joins TRBV29-1 and TRBJ2-2, with 7 bases that match TRBD2. CDR1 and CDR2 from the germline V gene are SQVTM and ANQGSEA. The CDR3 is made up of 15 amino acids. With V trimmed by 7 bases and J by 3 bases, 11 bases remained unmatched. CDR3 region: CSAGGGSSDTGELFF. The CDR3 DNA reads TGCAGCGCTGGAGGCGGGAGTTCGGACACCGGGGAGCTGTTTTTT.

The sample holds one count of this clone. V and J are TRBV28 and TRBJ2-6; no reliable D call. V lost 5 bases and J lost 0, with 11 bases in between. The CDR3 spans 16 residues. The V gene's germline CDR1 is MDHEN and CDR2 SYDVKM. CDR3 protein: CASSPQYLSGANVLTF. For the CDR3, the DNA is TGTGCCAGCAGTCCACAGTACCTCTCTGGGGCCAACGTCCTGACTTTC.

CDR3 amino acids: CATSRGIGWEQPQHF. DNA for the CDR3: TGTGCCACCAGCAGAGGGATAGGGTGGGAGCAGCCCCAGCATTTT. The chain recombines TRBV15 with TRBJ1-5; D gene uncertain. Trimming cost V 1 base and J 7 bases, with 14 bases left between them. The CDR3 has 15 amino acids. Per the germline V gene, CDR1 is LNHNV and CDR2 is YYDKDF (reference sequence).

The chain recombines TRBV6-1 with TRBJ1-1; the D gene is possibly TRBD1 (5 bases). CDR3 length: 14 amino acids. Germline V gene sequence: CDR1 MNHNS, CDR2 SASEGT. V was pared by 7 bases and J by 4 bases, with 16 bases between. The chain's CDR3 is CASTGDRGSTEAFF. The DNA of the CDR3 is TGTGCCAGCACGGGGGACCGGGGTAGCACTGAAGCTTTCTTT.

The J gene is TRBJ1-1, the V gene TRBV6-5; D is ambiguous. The germline V gene has CDR1 MNHEY and CDR2 SVGAGI. Trimming left V 7 bases short and J 0 bases short, with 6 bases between. The CDR3 sequence is 12 residues long. The DNA of the CDR3 is TGTGCCAGCATGGCCATGAACACTGAAGCTTTCTTT. This sequence encodes CASMAMNTEAFF.

This chain links TRBV28 with TRBJ2-7; D is undetermined. Per the germline V gene, CDR1 is MDHEN and CDR2 is SYDVKM. The CDR3 totals 12 residues. V lost 8 bases and J 1 base, leaving 9 bases between the germline ends. CDR3: CASGDFSYEQYF. The CDR3 coding sequence is TGTGCCAGCGGCGACTTTTCCTACGAGCAGTACTTC.

The V gene is TRBV7-9, the J gene TRBJ1-1; D is undetermined. V lost 1 base, J lost 11 bases, and 11 bases lay in between. Per germline, CDR1 SEHNR and CDR2 FQNEAQ (reference sequence). This CDR3 is 12 amino acids long. The CDR3 coding sequence is TGTGCCAGCAGCTTAGGGCCCGATAAGGCTTTCTTT. Translated: CASSLGPDKAFF.